The rows below give T cell receptor beta chains drawn from one sample of a study of OX40 agonist ivuxolimab in advanced cancers. Profiling relied on immunoSEQ multiplex PCR, and the TCRdb table lists in-frame clones only, not all of them. The table lists tens of thousands of clones, around 86% of them singletons, with 0.24% in the top ten. The specimen comprised CD4+ or CD8+ T cells sorted from blood, sampled in a trial of the OX40 agonist ivuxolimab. These receptors were obtained from an adult with an advanced solid tumor such as melanoma, head and neck, liver or kidney cancer. Both conserved end residues are part of each CDR3. The D gene is left open where the match is weak. The size of a clone is reported for some rows only, either as once, few or many, or as a class for expanded clones.

j_call v_call clone_size cdr3_length d_call cdr3_aa cdr3_nt
TRBJ2-2 TRBV7-9 once 18 . CASSLVGGAVSYTGELFF TGTGCCAGCAGCTTAGTGGGAGGAGCGGTGAGTTACACCGGGGAGCTGTTTTTT
TRBJ2-3 TRBV19 . 18 . CASSMGFETKSSTDTQYF TGTGCCAGTAGTATGGGTTTCGAGACAAAATCCAGCACAGATACGCAGTATTTT
TRBJ2-7 TRBV11-3 . 15 TRBD2 CASSLDRLAGTRQYF TGTGCCAGCAGCTTAGACAGGTTAGCGGGGACTCGGCAGTACTTC
TRBJ2-5 TRBV13 . 14 . CASSPGQNQETQYF TGTGCCAGCAGCCCCGGACAGAACCAAGAGACCCAGTACTTC
TRBJ1-4 TRBV29-1 few 12 . CSVEDRDEKLFF TGCAGCGTTGAAGATCGAGATGAAAAACTGTTTTTT
TRBJ2-5 TRBV28 . 15 . CASSFLPGVTETQYF TGTGCCAGCAGTTTTCTTCCGGGAGTGACAGAGACCCAGTACTTC
TRBJ2-3 TRBV6-5 . 14 . CASSYGTRTDTQYF TGTGCCAGCAGTTACGGGACTCGCACAGATACGCAGTATTTT
TRBJ2-3 TRBV2 . 17 TRBD2 CASSHQGLAGGLYTQYF TGTGCCAGCAGTCATCAAGGACTAGCGGGAGGGCTTTATACGCAGTATTTT
TRBJ1-3 TRBV7-8 . 15 . CASSLAAGAGNTIYF TGTGCCAGCAGCTTAGCCGCGGGGGCTGGAAACACCATATATTTT
TRBJ2-6 TRBV19 . 19 . CASSIGLGSVNSGANVLTF TGTGCCAGTAGTATAGGTTTGGGGTCAGTTAACTCTGGGGCCAACGTCCTGACTTTC
TRBJ1-1 TRBV10-3 . 15 . CAISAFSALNTEAFF TGTGCCATCAGCGCCTTCTCCGCCCTGAACACTGAAGCTTTCTTT
TRBJ2-5 TRBV7-6 . 15 . CASSLWGTYQETQYF TGTGCCAGCAGCTTATGGGGGACGTACCAAGAGACCCAGTACTTC
TRBJ1-2 TRBV7-2 . 14 . CASSSPLANYGYTF TGTGCCAGCAGCTCACCCTTAGCTAACTATGGCTACACCTTC
TRBJ1-1 TRBV9 . 18 . CASSVGFRYGGANTEAFF TGTGCCAGCAGCGTAGGGTTCAGGTACGGAGGAGCGAACACTGAAGCTTTCTTT
TRBJ2-3 TRBV5-6 . 14 TRBD2 CASRTSGHTDTQYF TGTGCCAGCAGGACTAGCGGACACACAGATACGCAGTATTTT
TRBJ1-1 TRBV5-1 . 13 . CASSESGETEAFF TGCGCCAGCAGCGAATCAGGGGAAACTGAAGCTTTCTTT
TRBJ2-1 TRBV7-2 . 16 TRBD2 CASSPGLAGVYNEQFF TGTGCCAGCAGCCCGGGACTAGCGGGAGTCTACAATGAGCAGTTCTTC
TRBJ2-7 TRBV18 . 15 TRBD1 CASSPRSGTGYEQYF TGTGCCAGCTCACCACGGTCCGGGACAGGGTACGAGCAGTACTTC
TRBJ2-7 TRBV10-3 . 16 TRBD2 CAISETTSGSSSEQYF TGTGCCATCAGTGAAACGACTAGCGGGAGTTCGAGCGAGCAGTACTTC
TRBJ2-5 TRBV11-3 . 13 . CASSSSPQETQYF TGTGCCAGCAGCTCCTCGCCACAAGAGACCCAGTACTTC
TRBJ2-1 TRBV29-1 . 15 TRBD1 CSVEDTGTAPNEQFF TGCAGCGTTGAAGATACCGGGACAGCGCCAAATGAGCAGTTCTTC
TRBJ1-1 TRBV7-3 . 13 . CASSFGRNTEAFF TGTGCCAGCAGCTTCGGCAGAAACACTGAAGCTTTCTTT
TRBJ2-1 TRBV6-1 . 16 . CASSEFRPSSYNEQFF TGTGCCAGCAGTGAATTCCGACCGAGCTCCTACAATGAGCAGTTCTTC
TRBJ2-7 TRBV9 . 14 . CASSVSTSSYEQYF TGTGCCAGCAGCGTATCGACTAGTAGCTACGAGCAGTACTTC
TRBJ1-5 TRBV7-2 . 14 . CASSFPGGNQPQHF TGTGCCAGCAGCTTCCCCGGAGGCAATCAGCCCCAGCATTTT
TRBJ2-3 TRBV9 once 14 TRBD2 CASSASGSADTQYF TGTGCCAGCAGCGCTAGCGGGAGCGCAGATACGCAGTATTTT
TRBJ1-4 TRBV6-5 once 16 . CASSYSQSGEGEKLFF TGTGCCAGCAGTTACTCTCAATCAGGGGAAGGTGAAAAACTGTTTTTT
TRBJ2-2 TRBV4-1 once 16 . CASSQVRLVVTGELFF TGCGCCAGCAGCCAAGTGCGGCTAGTAGTCACCGGGGAGCTGTTTTTT
TRBJ2-5 TRBV5-5 . 16 . CASSSHTTDSSRAQYF TGTGCCAGCAGCTCTCATACGACTGACTCTTCCCGGGCCCAGTACTTC
TRBJ1-6 TRBV6-5 . 14 TRBD1 CASRVGQGGSPLHF TGTGCCAGCAGAGTAGGACAGGGTGGTTCACCCCTCCACTTT
TRBJ1-4 TRBV7-6 . 13 . CASSGATNEKLFF TGTGCCAGCAGCGGTGCAACTAATGAAAAACTGTTTTTT
TRBJ2-7 TRBV18 . 13 . CASSPGVRYEQYF TGTGCCAGCTCCCCGGGGGTTCGGTACGAGCAGTACTTC
TRBJ1-2 TRBV18 once 14 TRBD1 CASSNSTGWDGYTF TGTGCCAGCTCCAACTCGACAGGGTGGGATGGCTACACCTTC
TRBJ2-1 TRBV9 . 12 . CASSVGPGEQFF TGTGCCAGCAGCGTAGGGCCTGGCGAGCAGTTCTTC
TRBJ2-5 TRBV5-1 once 16 TRBD2 CASSSVIAGGLETQYF TGCGCCAGCAGCTCGGTGATAGCGGGAGGGCTGGAGACCCAGTACTTC
TRBJ1-1 TRBV6-6 . 14 . CASSNQGMNTEAFF TGTGCCAGCAGTAATCAGGGAATGAACACTGAAGCTTTCTTT
TRBJ1-1 TRBV5-1 . 14 TRBD1 CASSSDRGGTEAFF TGCGCCAGCAGCTCGGACAGGGGAGGCACTGAAGCTTTCTTT
TRBJ2-3 TRBV19 . 14 . CASISPGEGDTQYF TGTGCCAGTATTTCTCCGGGAGAGGGTGATACGCAGTATTTT
TRBJ1-1 TRBV6-5 once 15 TRBD1 CASKRTGGLNTEAFF TGTGCCAGCAAAAGGACAGGGGGGCTGAACACTGAAGCTTTCTTT
TRBJ2-7 TRBV11-2 . 16 TRBD2 CASSSPSGRRSYEQYF TGTGCCAGCAGCAGTCCTAGCGGAAGAAGGTCCTACGAGCAGTACTTC
TRBJ1-1 TRBV18 few 13 . CASSPTGDTEAFF TGTGCCAGCTCACCAACGGGAGACACTGAAGCTTTCTTT
TRBJ2-2 TRBV6-6 . 16 TRBD2 CASNNGRAIVHGELFF TGTGCCAGCAACAACGGGAGGGCCATCGTGCACGGGGAGCTGTTTTTT
TRBJ2-5 TRBV6-5 . 13 TRBD1 CASRTGERETQYF TGTGCCAGCAGAACAGGGGAAAGAGAGACCCAGTACTTC
TRBJ2-2 TRBV5-4 . 13 . CAIKQVNTGELFF TGTGCCATAAAACAGGTTAACACCGGGGAGCTGTTTTTT